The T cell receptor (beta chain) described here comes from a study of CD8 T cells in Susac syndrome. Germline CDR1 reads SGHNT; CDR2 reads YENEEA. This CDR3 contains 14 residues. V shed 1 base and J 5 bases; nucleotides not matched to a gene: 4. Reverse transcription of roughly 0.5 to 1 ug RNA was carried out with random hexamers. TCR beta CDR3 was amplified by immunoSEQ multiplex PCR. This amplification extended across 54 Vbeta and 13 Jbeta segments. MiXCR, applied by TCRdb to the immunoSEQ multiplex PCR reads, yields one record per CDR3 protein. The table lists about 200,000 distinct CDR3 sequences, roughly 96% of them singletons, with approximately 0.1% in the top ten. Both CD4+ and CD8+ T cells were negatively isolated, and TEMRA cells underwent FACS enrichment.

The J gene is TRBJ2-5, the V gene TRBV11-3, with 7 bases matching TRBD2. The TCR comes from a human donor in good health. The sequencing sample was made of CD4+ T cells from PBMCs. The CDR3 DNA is TGTGCCAGCAGCTTAGCGAGTAGCGGGGAGACCCAGTACTTC. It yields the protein CASSLASSGETQYF.